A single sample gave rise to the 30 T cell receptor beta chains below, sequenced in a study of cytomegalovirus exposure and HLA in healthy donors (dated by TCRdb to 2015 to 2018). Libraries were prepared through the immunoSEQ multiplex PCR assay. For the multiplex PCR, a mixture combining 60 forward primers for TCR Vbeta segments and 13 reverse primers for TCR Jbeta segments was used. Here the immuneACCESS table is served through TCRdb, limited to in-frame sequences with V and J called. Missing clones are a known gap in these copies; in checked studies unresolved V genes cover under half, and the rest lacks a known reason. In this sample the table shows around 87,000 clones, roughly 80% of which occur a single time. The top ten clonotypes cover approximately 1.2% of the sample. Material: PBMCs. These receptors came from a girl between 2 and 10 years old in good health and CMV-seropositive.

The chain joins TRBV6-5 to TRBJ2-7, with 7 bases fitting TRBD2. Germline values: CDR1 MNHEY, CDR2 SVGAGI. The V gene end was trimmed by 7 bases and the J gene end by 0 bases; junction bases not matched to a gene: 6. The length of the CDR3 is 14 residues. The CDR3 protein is CASTLGGSSYEQYF. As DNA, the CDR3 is TGTGCCAGCACCCTCGGGGGGAGCTCCTACGAGCAGTACTTC.

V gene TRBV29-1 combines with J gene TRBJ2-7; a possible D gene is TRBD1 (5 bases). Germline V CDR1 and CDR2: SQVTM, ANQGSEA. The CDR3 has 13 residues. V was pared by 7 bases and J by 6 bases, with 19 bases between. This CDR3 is CSAGVDTRGEQYF. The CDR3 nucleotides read TGCAGCGCCGGAGTGGACACACGAGGCGAGCAGTACTTC.

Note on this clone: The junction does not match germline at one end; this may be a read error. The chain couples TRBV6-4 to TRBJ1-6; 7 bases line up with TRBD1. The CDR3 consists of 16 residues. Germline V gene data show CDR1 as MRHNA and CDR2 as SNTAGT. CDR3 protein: CASSYSSGTEYSPLHF. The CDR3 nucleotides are TGTGCCAGCAGTTACTCTTCCGGGACAGAGTATTCACCCCTCCACTTT.

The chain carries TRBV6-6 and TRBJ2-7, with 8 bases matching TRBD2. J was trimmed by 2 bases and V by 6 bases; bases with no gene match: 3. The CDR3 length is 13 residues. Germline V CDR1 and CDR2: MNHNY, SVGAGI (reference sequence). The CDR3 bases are TGTGCCAGCAGACGAGCGGGAGCCTACGAGCAGTACTTC. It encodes CASRRAGAYEQYF.

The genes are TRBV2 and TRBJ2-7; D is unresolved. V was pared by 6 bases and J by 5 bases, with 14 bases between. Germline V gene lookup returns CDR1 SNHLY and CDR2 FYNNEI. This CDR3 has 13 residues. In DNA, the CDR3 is TGTGCCAGCAGATTCAAGCTTCCCCACGAGCAGTACTTC. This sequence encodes CASRFKLPHEQYF. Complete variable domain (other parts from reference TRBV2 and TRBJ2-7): EPEVTQTPSHQVTQMGQEVILRCVPISNHLYFYWYRQILGQKVEFLVSFYNNEISEKSEIFDDQFSVERPDGSNFTLKIRSTKLEDSAMYFCASRFKLPHEQYFGPGTRLTVT.

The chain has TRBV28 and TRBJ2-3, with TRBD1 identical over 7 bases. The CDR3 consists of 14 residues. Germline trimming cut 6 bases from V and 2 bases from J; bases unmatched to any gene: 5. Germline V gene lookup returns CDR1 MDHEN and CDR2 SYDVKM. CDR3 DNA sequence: TGTGCCAGCAGCCAGGGGGACAACACAGATACGCAGTATTTT. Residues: CASSQGDNTDTQYF. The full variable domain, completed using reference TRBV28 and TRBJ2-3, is DVKVTQSSRYLVKRTGEKVFLECVQDMDHENMFWYRQDPGLGLRLIYFSYDVKMKEKGDIPEGYSVSREKKERFSLILESASTNQTSMYLCASSQGDNTDTQYFGPGTRLTVL.

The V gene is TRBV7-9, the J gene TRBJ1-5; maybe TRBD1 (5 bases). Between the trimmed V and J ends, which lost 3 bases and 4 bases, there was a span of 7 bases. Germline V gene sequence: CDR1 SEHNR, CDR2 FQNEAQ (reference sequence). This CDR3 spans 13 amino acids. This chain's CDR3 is CASSFGGNQPQHF. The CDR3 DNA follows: TGTGCCAGCAGCTTCGGGGGAAATCAGCCCCAGCATTTT.

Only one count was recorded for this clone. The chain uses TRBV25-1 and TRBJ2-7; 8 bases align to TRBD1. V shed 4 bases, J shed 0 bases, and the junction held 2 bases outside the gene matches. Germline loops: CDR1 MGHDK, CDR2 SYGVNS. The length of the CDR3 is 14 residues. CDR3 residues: CASSGQGSSYEQYF. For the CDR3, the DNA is TGTGCCAGCAGTGGACAGGGGTCCTCCTACGAGCAGTACTTC.

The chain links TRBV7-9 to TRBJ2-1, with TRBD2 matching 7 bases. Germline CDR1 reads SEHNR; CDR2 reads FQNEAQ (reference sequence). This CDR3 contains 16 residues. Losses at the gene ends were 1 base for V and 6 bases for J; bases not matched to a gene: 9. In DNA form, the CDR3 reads TGTGCCAGCAGCTTAGGGGCTAGCGGCGGACTCAATGAGCAGTTCTTC. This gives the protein CASSLGASGGLNEQFF.

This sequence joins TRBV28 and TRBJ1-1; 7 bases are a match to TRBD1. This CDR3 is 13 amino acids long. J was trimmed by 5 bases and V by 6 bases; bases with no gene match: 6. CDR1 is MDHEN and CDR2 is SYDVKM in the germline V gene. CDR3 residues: CASSTRGETEAFF. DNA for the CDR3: TGTGCCAGCAGCACCAGGGGGGAGACTGAAGCTTTCTTT.

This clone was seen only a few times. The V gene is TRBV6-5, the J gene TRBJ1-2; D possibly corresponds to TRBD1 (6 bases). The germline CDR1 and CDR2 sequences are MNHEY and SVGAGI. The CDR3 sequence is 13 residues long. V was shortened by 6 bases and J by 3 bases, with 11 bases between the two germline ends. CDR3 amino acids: CASSINRDYGYTF. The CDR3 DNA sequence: TGTGCCAGCAGCATAAACAGGGACTATGGCTACACCTTC.

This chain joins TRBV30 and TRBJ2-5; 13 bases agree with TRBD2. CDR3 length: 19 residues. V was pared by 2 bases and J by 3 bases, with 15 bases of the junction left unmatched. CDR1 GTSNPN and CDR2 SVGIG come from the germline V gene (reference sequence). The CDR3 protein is CAWSNWVRGLAGDEETQYF. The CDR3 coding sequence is TGTGCCTGGAGTAATTGGGTTCGTGGACTAGCGGGAGATGAAGAGACCCAGTACTTC.

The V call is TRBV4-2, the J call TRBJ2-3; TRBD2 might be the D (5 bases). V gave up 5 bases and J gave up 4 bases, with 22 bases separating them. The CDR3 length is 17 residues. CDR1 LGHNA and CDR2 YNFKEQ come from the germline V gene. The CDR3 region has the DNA TGTGCCAGCAGCGACCAAGGCAGCGGCGGTTTACCAGATACGCAGTATTTT. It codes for CASSDQGSGGLPDTQYF.

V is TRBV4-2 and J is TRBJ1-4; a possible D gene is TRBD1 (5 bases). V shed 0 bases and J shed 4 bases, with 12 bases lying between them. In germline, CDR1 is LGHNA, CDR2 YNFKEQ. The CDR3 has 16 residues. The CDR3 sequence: CASSQDPGLFNEKLFF. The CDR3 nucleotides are TGTGCCAGCAGCCAAGACCCGGGACTCTTTAATGAAAAACTGTTTTTT.

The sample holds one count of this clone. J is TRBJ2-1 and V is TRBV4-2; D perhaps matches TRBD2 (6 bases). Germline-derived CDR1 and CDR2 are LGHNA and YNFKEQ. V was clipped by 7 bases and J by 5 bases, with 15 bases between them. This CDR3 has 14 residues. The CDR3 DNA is TGTGCCAGCACGACTGGCGGGAATCACAATGAGCAGTTCTTC. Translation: CASTTGGNHNEQFF.

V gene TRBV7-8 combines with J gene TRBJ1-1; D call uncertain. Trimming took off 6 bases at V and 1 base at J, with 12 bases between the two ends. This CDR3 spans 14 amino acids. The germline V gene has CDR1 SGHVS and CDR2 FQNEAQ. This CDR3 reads CASRQPGRNTEAFF. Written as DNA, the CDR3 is TGTGCCAGCAGACAACCCGGGAGGAACACTGAAGCTTTCTTT.

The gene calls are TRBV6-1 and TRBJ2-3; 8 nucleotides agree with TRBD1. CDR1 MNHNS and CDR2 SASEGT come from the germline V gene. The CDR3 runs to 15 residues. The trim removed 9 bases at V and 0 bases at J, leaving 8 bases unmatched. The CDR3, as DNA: TGTGCCAGTCGACCAGACAGGGGAAGCACAGATACGCAGTATTTT. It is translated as CASRPDRGSTDTQYF.

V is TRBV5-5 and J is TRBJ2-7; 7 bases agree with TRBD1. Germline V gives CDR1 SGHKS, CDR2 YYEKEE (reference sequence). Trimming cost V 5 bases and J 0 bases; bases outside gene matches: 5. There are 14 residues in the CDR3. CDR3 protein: CASSLTGFSYEQYF. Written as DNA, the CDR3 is TGTGCCAGCAGTTTGACAGGGTTCTCCTACGAGCAGTACTTC. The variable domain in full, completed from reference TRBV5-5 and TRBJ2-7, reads DAGVTQSPTHLIKTRGQQVTLRCSPISGHKSVSWYQQVLGQGPQFIFQYYEKEERGRGNFPDRFSARQFPNYSSELNVNALLLGDSALYLCASSLTGFSYEQYFGPGTRLTVT.

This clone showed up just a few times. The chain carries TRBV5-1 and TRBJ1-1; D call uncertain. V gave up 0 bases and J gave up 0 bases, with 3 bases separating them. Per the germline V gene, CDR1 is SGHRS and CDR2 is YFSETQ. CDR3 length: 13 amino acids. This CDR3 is CASSLVVNTEAFF. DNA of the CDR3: TGCGCCAGCAGCTTGGTCGTGAACACTGAAGCTTTCTTT.

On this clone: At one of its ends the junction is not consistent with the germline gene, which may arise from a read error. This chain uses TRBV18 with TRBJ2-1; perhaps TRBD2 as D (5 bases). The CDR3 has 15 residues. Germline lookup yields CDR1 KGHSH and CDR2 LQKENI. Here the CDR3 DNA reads TGTGCCGGCTCACCACCGGGCCGGGATTACAATGAGCAGTTCTTC. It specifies CAGSPPGRDYNEQFF.

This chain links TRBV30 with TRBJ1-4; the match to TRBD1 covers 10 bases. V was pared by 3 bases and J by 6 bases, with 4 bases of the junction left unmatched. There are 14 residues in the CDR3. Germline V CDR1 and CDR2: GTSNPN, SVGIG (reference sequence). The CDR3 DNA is TGTGCCTGGAGGGCCGGGACAGGGGATGAAAAACTGTTTTTT. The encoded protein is CAWRAGTGDEKLFF.

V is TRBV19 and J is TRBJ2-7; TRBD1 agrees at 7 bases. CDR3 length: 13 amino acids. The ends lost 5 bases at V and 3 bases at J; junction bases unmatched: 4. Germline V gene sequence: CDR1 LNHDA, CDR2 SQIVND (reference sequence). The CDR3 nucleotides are TGTGCCAGTAGTTTTGACAGGGTCTACGAGCAGTACTTC. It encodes CASSFDRVYEQYF.

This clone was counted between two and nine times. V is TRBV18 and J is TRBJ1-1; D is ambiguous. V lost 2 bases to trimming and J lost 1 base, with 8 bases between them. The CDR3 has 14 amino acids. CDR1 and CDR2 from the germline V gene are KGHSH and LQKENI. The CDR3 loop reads CASSPDTENTEAFF. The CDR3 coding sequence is TGTGCCAGCTCACCAGATACAGAGAACACTGAAGCTTTCTTT.

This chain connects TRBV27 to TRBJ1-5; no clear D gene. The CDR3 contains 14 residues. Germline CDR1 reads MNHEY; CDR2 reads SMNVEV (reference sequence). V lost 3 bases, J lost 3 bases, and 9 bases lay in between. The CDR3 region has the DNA TGTGCCAGCAGTTTGTCCGGGGACAATCAGCCCCAGCATTTT. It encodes CASSLSGDNQPQHF.

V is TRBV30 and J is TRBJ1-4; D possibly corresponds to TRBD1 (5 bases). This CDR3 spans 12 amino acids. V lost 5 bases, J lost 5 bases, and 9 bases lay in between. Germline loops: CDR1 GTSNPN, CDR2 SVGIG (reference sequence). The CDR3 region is CAWGGDNEKLFF. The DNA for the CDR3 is TGTGCCTGGGGGGGGGACAATGAAAAACTGTTTTTT.

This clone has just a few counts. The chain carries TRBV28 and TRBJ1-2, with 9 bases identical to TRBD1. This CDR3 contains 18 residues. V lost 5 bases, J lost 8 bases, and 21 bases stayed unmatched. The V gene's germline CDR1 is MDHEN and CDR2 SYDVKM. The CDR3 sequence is CASSLHPSGQGSRLGYTF. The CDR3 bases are TGTGCCAGCAGTCTCCACCCCTCGGGACAGGGCAGTAGATTGGGCTACACCTTC.

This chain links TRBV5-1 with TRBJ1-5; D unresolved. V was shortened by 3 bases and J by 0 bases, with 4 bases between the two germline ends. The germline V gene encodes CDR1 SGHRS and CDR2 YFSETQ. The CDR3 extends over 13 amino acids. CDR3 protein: CASSYYSNQPQHF. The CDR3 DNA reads TGCGCCAGCAGCTACTATAGCAATCAGCCCCAGCATTTT.

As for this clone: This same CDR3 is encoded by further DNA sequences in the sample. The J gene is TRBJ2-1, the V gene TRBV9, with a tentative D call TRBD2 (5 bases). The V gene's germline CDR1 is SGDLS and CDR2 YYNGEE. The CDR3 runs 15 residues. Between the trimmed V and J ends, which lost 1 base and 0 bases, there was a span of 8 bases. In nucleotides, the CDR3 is TGTGCCAGCAGCGTATCGGGGAGCTCCTACAATGAGCAGTTCTTC. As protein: CASSVSGSSYNEQFF.

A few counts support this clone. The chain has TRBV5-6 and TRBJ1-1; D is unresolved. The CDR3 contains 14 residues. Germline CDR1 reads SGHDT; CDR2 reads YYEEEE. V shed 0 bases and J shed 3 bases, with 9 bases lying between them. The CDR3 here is CASSLGAVYTEAFF. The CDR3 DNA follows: TGTGCCAGCAGCTTGGGGGCAGTCTACACTGAAGCTTTCTTT.

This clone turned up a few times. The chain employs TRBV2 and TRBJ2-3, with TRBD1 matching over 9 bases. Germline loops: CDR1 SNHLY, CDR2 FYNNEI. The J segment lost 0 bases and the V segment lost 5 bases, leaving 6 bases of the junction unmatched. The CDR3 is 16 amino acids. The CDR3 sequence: CASSRDRGTSTDTQYF. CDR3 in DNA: TGTGCCAGCAGTCGTGACAGGGGGACGAGCACAGATACGCAGTATTTT.